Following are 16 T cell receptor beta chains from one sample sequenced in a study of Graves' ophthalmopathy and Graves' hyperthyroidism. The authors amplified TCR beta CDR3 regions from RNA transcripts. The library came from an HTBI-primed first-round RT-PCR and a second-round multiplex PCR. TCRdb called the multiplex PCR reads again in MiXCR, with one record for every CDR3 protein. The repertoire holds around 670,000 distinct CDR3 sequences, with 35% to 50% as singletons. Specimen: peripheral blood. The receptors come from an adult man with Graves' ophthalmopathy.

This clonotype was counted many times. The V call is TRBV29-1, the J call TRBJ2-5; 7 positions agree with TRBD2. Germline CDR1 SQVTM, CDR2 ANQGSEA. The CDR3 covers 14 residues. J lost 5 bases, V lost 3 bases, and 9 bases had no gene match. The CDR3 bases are TGCAGCGTTGACCCCGGGGAGGGCGGGGAGACCCAGTACTTC. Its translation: CSVDPGEGGETQYF.

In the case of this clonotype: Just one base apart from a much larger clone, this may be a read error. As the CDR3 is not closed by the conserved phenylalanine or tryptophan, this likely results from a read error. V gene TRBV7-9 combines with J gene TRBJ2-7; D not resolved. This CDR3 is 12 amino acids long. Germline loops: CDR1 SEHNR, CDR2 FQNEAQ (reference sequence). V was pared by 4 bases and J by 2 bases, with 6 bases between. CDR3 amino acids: CASSSTTYEQYY. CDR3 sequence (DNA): TGTGCCAGCAGCTCGACCACCTACGAGCAGTACTAC.

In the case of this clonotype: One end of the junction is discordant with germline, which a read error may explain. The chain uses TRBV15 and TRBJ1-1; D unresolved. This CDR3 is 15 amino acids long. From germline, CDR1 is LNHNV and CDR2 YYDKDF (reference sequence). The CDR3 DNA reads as TGTGCCACCAGCAGAGATGGTAGCGGTAACAATGAAGCTTTCTTT. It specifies CATSRDGSGNNEAFF.

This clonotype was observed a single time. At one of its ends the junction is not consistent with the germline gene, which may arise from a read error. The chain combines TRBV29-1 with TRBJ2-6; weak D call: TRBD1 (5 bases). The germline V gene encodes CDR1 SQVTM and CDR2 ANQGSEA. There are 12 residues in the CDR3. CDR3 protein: CSVEMGHGTEAF. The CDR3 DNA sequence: TGCAGCGTTGAGATGGGGCACGGCACTGAAGCTTTC.

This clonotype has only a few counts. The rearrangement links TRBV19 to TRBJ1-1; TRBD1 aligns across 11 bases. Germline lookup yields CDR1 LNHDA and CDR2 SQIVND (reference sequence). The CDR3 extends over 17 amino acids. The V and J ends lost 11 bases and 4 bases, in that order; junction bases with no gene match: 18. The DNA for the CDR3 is TGTGCCTGGAGTGAATCTGGGACAGGGGGAAAGAGCACTGAAGCTTTCTTT. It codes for CAWSESGTGGKSTEAFF.

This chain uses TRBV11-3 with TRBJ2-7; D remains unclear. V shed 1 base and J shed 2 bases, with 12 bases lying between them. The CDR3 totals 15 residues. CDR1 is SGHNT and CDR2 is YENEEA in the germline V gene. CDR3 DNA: TGTGCCAGCAGCTTAGTGTCGGCTGGGGCCTACGAGCAGTACTTC. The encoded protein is CASSLVSAGAYEQYF. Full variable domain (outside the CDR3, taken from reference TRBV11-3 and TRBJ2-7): EAGVVQSPRYKIIEKKQPVAFWCNPISGHNTLYWYLQNLGQGPELLIRYENEEAVDDSQLPKDRFSAERLKGVDSTLKIQPAELGDSAVYLCASSLVSAGAYEQYFGPGTRLTVT.

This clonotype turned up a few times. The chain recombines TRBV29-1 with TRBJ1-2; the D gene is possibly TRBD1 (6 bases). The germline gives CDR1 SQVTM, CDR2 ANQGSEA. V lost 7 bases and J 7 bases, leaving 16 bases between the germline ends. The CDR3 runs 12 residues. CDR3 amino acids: CSGGAGKSGYTF. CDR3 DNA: TGCAGCGGGGGGGCAGGCAAGAGTGGCTACACCTTC. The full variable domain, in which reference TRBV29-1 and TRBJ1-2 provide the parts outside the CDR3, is SAVISQKPSRDICQRGTSLTIQCQVDSQVTMMFWYRQQPGQSLTLIATANQGSEATYESGFVIDKFPISRPNLTFSTLTVSNMSPEDSSIYLCSGGAGKSGYTFGSGTRLTVV.

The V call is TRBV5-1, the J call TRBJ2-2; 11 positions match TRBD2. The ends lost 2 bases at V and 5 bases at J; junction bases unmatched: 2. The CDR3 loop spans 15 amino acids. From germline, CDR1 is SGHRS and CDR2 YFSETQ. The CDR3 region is CASSFTSGSTGELFF. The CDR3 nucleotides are TGCGCCAGCAGCTTTACTAGCGGGAGTACCGGGGAGCTGTTTTTT.

The CDR3 reads CSVDDRAAGTEAFF. CDR3 in DNA: TGCAGCGTGGACGACAGGGCGGCTGGCACTGAAGCTTTCTTT. The rearrangement joins TRBV29-1 to TRBJ1-1; 7 bases align to TRBD1. From germline, CDR1 is SQVTM and CDR2 ANQGSEA. With V trimmed by 6 bases and J by 4 bases, 11 bases remained unmatched. CDR3 length: 14 residues. Full variable domain (rest looked up from reference TRBV29-1 and TRBJ1-1): SAVISQKPSRDICQRGTSLTIQCQVDSQVTMMFWYRQQPGQSLTLIATANQGSEATYESGFVIDKFPISRPNLTFSTLTVSNMSPEDSSIYLCSVDDRAAGTEAFFGQGTRLTVV.

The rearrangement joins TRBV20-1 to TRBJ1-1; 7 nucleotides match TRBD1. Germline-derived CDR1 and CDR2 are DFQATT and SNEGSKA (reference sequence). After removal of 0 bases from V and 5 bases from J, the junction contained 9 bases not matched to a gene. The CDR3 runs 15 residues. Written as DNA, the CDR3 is TGCAGTGCTAGAGATGGGGCGGCAGGGGGTACTGAAGCTTTCTTT. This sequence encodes CSARDGAAGGTEAFF.

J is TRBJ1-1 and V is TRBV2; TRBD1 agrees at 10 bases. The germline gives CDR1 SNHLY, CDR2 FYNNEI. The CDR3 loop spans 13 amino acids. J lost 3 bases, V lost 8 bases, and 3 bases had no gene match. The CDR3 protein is CASGDRGHTEAFF. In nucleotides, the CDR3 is TGTGCCAGCGGGGACAGGGGCCACACTGAAGCTTTCTTT.

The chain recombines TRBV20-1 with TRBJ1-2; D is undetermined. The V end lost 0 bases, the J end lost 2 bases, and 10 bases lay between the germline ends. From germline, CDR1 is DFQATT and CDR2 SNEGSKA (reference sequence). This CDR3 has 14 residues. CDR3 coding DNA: TGCAGTGCTAGAGAGGATATTCCAAACTATGGCTACACCTTC. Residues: CSAREDIPNYGYTF.

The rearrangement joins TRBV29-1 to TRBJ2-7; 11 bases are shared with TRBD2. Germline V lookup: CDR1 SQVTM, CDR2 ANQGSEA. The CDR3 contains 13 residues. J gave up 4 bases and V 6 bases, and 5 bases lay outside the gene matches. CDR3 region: CSVEGLAVYEQYF. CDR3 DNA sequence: TGCAGCGTAGAGGGACTAGCGGTTTACGAGCAGTACTTC.

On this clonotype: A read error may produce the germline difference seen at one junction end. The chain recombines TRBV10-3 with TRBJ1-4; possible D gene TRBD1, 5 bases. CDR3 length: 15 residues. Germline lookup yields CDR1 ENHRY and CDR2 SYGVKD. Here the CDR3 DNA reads TGTGCCAGCAGTTACGCCGGGACCCGAGCCGGAAAACTGTTTTTT. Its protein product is CASSYAGTRAGKLFF.

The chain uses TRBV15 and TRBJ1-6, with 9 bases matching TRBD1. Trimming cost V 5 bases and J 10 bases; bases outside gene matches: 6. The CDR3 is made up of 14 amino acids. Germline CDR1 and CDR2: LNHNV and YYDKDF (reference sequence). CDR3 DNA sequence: TGTGCCACCAGCGGACAGGGGTCGGGGTCACCCCTCCACTTT. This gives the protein CATSGQGSGSPLHF.

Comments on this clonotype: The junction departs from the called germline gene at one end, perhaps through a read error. In nucleotides, the CDR3 is TGCGCCATCAGTGAGTCTGTCCGGGAGACCCAGTACTTC. Its translation: CAISESVRETQYF. The genes are TRBV10-1 and TRBJ2-5; no definite D call. CDR1 WNHNN and CDR2 SYGVQD come from the germline V gene (reference sequence). The CDR3 has 13 residues.